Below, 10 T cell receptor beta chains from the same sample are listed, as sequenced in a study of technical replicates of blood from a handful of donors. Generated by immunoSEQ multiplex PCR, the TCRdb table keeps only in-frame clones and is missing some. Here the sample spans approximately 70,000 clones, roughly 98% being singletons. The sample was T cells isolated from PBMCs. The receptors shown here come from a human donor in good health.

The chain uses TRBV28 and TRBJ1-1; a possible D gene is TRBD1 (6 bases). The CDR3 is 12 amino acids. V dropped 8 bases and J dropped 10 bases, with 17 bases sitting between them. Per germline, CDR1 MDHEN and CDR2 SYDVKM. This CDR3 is CASRSGVWGAFF. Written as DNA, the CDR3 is TGTGCCAGCCGATCAGGGGTATGGGGAGCTTTCTTT. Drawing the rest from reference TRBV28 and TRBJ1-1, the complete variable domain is DVKVTQSSRYLVKRTGEKVFLECVQDMDHENMFWYRQDPGLGLRLIYFSYDVKMKEKGDIPEGYSVSREKKERFSLILESASTNQTSMYLCASRSGVWGAFFGQGTRLTVV.

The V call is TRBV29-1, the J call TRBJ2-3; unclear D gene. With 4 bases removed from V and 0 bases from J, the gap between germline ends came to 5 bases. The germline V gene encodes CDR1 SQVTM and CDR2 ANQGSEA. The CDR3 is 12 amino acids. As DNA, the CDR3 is TGCAGCGTTGTCCTGAGCACAGATACGCAGTATTTT. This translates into CSVVLSTDTQYF.

In DNA form, the CDR3 reads TGTGCCAGGAACCCGACTAGCGGGAGGGGTGAGCAGTTCTTC. Translating it yields CARNPTSGRGEQFF. The chain is built from TRBV21-1 and TRBJ2-1; the table's D call of TRBD2 was not tested on the DNA. TRBV21-1 is classified as a pseudogene. The CDR3 contains 14 residues.

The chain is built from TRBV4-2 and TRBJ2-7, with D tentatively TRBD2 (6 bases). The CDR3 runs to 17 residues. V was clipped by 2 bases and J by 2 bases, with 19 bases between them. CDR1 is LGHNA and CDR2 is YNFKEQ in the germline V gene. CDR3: CASSQRGTGVLAYEQYF. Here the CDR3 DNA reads TGTGCCAGCAGCCAAAGAGGAACGGGAGTCTTGGCCTACGAGCAGTACTTC.

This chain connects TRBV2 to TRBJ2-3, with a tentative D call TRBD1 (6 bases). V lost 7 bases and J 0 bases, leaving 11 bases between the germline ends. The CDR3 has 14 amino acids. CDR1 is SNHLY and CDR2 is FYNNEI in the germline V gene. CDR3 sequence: CASKGDISTDTQYF. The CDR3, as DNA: TGTGCCAGCAAGGGGGACATAAGCACAGATACGCAGTATTTT.

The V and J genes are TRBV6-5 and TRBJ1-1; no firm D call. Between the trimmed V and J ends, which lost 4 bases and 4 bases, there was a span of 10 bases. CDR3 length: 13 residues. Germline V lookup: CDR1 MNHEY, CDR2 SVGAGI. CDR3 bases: TGTGCCAGCAGTTTAACACCGGGCACTGAAGCTTTCTTT. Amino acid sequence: CASSLTPGTEAFF.

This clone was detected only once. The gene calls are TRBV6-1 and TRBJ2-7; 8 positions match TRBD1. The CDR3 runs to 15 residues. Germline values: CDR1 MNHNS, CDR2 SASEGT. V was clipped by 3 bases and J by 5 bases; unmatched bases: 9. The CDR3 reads CASSDRGRGQDEQYF. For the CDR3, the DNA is TGTGCCAGCAGTGATAGAGGCAGGGGGCAAGACGAGCAGTACTTC.

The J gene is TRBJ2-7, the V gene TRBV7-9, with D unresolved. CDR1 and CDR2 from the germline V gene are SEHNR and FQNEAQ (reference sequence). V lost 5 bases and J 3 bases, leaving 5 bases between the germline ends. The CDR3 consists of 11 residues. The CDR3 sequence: CASSQIYEQYF. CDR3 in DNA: TGTGCCAGCAGCCAGATCTACGAGCAGTACTTC. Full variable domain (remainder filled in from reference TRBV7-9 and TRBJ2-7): DTGVSQNPRHKITKRGQNVTFRCDPISEHNRLYWYRQTLGQGPEFLTYFQNEAQLEKSRLLSDRFSAERPKGSFSTLEIQRTEQGDSAMYLCASSQIYEQYFGPGTRLTVT.

CDR3 in amino acids: CASSTGHSHQPQHF. CDR3 DNA sequence: TGTGCCAGCAGTACGGGACACTCTCATCAGCCCCAGCATTTT. J is TRBJ1-5 and V is TRBV27; TRBD1 might be the D (6 bases). Germline CDR1 reads MNHEY; CDR2 reads SMNVEV (reference sequence). This CDR3 is 14 amino acids long. Between the trimmed V and J ends, which lost 5 bases and 5 bases, there was a span of 13 bases.

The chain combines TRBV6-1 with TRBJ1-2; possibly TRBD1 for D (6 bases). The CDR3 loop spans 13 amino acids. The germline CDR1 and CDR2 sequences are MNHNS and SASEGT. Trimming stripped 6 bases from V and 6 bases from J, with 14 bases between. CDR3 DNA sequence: TGTGCCAGCAGCCAACAGGGTCGGGATGGCTACACCTTC. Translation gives CASSQQGRDGYTF.